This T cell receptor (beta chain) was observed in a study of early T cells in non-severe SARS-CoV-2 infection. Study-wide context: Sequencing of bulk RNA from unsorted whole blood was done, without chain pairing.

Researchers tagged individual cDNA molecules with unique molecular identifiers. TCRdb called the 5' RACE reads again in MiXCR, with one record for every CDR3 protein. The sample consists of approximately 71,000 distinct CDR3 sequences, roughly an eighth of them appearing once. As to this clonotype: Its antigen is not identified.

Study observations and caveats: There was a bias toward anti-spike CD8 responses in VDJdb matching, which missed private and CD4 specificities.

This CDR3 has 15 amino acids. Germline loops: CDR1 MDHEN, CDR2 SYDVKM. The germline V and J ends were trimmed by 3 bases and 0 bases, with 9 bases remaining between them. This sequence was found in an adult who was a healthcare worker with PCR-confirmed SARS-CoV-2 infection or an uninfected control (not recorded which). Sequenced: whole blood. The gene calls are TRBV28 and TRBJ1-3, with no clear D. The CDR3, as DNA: TGTGCCAGCAGTTTGTGGCAGACCTCTGGAAACACCATATATTTT. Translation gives CASSLWQTSGNTIYF. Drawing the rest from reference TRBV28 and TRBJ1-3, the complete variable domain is DVKVTQSSRYLVKRTGEKVFLECVQDMDHENMFWYRQDPGLGLRLIYFSYDVKMKEKGDIPEGYSVSREKKERFSLILESASTNQTSMYLCASSLWQTSGNTIYFGEGSWLTVV.